This entry is about one T cell receptor (beta chain). These data come from a study of blood T cell repertoires in COVID-19. At the level of the study: The United States, Italy and Spain were the sources of the acute and convalescent COVID-19 samples.

Participant-given clinical history determined each cohort assignment. Data came from immunoSEQ multiplex PCR; TCRdb stores just in-frame clones and leaves some out. The sample has around 58,000 clones; roughly 80% are singletons. Germline V CDR1 and CDR2: SQVTM, ANQGSEA. Trimming took 0 bases from V and 0 from J, leaving 9 bases between them. The CDR3 totals 15 residues. The receptor was derived from a middle-aged woman with acute COVID-19. V gene TRBV29-1 combines with J gene TRBJ1-3; D not certain. Sequenced: PBMCs or T cells enriched from blood (not recorded which). The CDR3 DNA follows: TGCAGCGTTGAAGATCGAAGGAGCTCTGGAAACACCATATATTTT. Amino acids: CSVEDRRSSGNTIYF.